The clone carrying this T cell receptor beta chain was detected a few times. This sample stems from a study of long-term antiretroviral therapy in people with HIV. At the survey level, the v3.0 immunoSEQ assay was run. The table came from immunoSEQ multiplex PCR; TCRdb's copy has only in-frame clones and leaves some out. The sample lists roughly 30,000 clones, over 80% occurring once. There are 14 residues in the CDR3. J lost 1 base, V lost 8 bases, and 6 bases had no gene match. In germline, CDR1 is MDHEN, CDR2 SYDVKM. The rearrangement uses TRBV28 and TRBJ2-7; TRBD2 matches 9 bases. Material: unsorted PBMCs, obtained 2.7 to 2.8 years after starting antiretroviral therapy. This TCR came from a man aged 25 to 45 with HIV. The CDR3 region is CASHLAGNSYEQYF. The CDR3 coding sequence is TGTGCCAGCCACCTAGCGGGGAATTCCTACGAGCAGTACTTC.